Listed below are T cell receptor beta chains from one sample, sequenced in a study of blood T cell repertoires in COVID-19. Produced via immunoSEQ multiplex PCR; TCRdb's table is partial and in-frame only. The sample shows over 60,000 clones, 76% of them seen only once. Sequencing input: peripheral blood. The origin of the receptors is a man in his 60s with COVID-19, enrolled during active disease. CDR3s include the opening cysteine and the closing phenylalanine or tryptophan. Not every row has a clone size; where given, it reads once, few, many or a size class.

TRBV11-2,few,CASSLVVTGGTQYF
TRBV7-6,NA,CASSLNPPGLSNQPQHF
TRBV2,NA,CASSETGAGGDGEQFF
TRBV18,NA,CASSLTRQVSSGNTIYF
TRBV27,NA,CASASRWNQPQHF
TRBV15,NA,CATSRDHYEQYF
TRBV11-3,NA,CASSFLEGIISGELFF
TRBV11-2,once,CASSLASGWSYEQYF
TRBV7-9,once,CASSLELAGAEQFF
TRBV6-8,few,CATKTQQGELNEKLFF
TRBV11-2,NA,CASSIGWGDYGYTF
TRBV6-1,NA,CASSEQGYNSPLHF
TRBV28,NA,CASSFSGTGGAGELFF
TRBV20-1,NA,CSVRGRNEQFF
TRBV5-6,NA,CASSTGTGGGQPQHF
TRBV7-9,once,CASYAGFATGELFF
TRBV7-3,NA,CASSRGPSGETQYF
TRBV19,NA,CASSISVNTEAFF
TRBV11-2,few,CASSLTGSALDTQYF
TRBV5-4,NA,CASSLAGLAGVDEQFF
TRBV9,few,CASSQKEGGGHYNEQFF
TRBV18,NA,CASSGGLVGLSEQYF
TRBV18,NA,CASSPLAGGPYEQYF
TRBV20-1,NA,CSASRSSGRNEQFF
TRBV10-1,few,CASKPAGDTGELFF
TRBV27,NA,CASSPDRVGQPQHF
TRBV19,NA,CASSILAPSAYGYTF
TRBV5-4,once,CASSLAEATDTQYF
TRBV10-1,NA,CASSSEQETQYF
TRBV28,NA,CASSGSYEQYF
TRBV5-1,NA,CASSPGTGGDEQFF
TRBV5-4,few,CASSSIQGADTGELFF
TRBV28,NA,CASTSPQLALEQYF
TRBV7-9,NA,CASSLGYRGDTEAFF
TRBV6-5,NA,CASTRDNEQYF
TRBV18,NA,CASSPGLAGAGEQFF
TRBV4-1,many,CASSQADRREKLFF
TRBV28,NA,CASSYQGARDNQPQHF
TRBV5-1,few,CASGRLAGNNEQFF
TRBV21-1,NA,CASSKSRVPPGNTIYF
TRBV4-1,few,CASSQSTGGGNEKLFF
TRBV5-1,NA,CASSFGTSGFTDTQYF
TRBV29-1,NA,CSTPGQGVFNEQFF
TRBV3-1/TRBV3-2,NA,CASSQGLRSSPLHF
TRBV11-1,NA,CASSVGTGRTGELFF
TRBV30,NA,CAWTPRYTIEAFF
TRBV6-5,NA,CASRRGAGSNQPQHF
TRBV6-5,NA,CASSSGTGTGFRGYTF
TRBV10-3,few,CAISGTGTETQYF
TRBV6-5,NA,CASCLGAGSGNTIYF